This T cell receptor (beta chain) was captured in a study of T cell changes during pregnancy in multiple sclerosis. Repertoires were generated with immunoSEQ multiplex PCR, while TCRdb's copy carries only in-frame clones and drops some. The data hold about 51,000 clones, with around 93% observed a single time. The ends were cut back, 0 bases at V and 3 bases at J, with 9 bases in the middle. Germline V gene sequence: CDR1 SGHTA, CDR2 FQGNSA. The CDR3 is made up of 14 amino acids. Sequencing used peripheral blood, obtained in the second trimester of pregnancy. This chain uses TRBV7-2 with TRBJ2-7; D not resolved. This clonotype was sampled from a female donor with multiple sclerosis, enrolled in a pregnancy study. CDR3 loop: CASSLAGSNYEQYF. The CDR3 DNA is TGTGCCAGCAGCTTAGCGGGCTCAAACTACGAGCAGTACTTC.